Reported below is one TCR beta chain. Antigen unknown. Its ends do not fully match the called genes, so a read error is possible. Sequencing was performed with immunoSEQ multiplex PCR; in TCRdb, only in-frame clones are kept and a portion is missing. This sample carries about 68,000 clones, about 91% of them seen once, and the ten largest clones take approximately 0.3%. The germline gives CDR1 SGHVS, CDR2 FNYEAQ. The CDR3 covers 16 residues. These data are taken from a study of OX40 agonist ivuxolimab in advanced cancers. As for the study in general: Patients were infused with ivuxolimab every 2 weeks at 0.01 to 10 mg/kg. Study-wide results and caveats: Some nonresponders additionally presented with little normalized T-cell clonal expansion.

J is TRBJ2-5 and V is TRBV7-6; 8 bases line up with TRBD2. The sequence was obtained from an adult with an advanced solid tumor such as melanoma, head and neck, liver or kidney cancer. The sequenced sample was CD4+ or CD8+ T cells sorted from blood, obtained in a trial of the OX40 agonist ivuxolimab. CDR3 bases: TGTGCCAGCAGCTTAGAGCGAGCGGGGGTTCAAGAGGCCCAGTACTTC. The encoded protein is CASSLERAGVQEAQYF.